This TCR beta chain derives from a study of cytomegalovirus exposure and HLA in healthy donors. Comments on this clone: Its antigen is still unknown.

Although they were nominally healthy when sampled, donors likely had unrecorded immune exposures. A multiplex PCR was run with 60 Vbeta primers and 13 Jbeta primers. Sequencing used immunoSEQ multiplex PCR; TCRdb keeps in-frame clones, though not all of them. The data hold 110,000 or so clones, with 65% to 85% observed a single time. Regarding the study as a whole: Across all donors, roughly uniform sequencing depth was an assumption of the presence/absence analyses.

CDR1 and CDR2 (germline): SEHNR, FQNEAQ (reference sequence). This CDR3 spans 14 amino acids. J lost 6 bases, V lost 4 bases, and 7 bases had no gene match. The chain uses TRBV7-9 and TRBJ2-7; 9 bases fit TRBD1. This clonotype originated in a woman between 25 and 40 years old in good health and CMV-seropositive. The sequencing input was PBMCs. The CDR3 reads CASSSGQGRAEQYF. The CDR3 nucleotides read TGTGCCAGCAGCTCGGGACAGGGAAGGGCCGAGCAGTACTTC.